The 8 T cell receptor beta chains below come from one sample, sequenced in a study of CD4 T cells in relation to SARS-CoV-2 and coronaviruses. The unexposed donors gave CD4+ T cells in about 2011-2018, prior to COVID-19. Here immunoSEQ multiplex PCR was the method, and the copy in TCRdb shows in-frame clones only, minus some. This repertoire shows roughly 63,000 clones, less than 95% found once; its top ten account for approximately 0.15%. Sequenced input: naive CD4+ T cells from PBMCs. The subset denotes: naive CD4+ T cells isolated by negative enrichment. These TCRs come from a human donor in good health.

Written as DNA, the CDR3 is TGCGCCAGCACACCACCAGCGGGGACAGATACGCAGTATTTT. Its protein is CASTPPAGTDTQYF. The rearrangement joins TRBV4-1 to TRBJ2-3; 7 positions match TRBD2. In germline, CDR1 is MGHRA, CDR2 YSYEKL. J lost 3 bases, V lost 7 bases, and 7 bases had no gene match. The CDR3 runs 14 residues.

Notes on this clone: This CDR3 is also generated by other DNA sequences in the sample. The chain uses TRBV11-3 and TRBJ2-3; TRBD2 agrees at 13 bases. Germline V CDR1 and CDR2: SGHNT, YENEEA. CDR3 size: 16 residues. The J segment lost 0 bases and the V segment lost 3 bases, leaving 0 bases of the junction unmatched. The CDR3: CASSLGLAGSTDTQYF. As DNA, the CDR3 is TGTGCCAGCAGCTTGGGACTAGCGGGAAGCACAGATACGCAGTATTTT.

The V and J genes are TRBV28 and TRBJ1-6; 8 bases line up with TRBD1. V gave up 6 bases and J gave up 7 bases; unmatched junction bases: 5. Looked up from germline, CDR1 is MDHEN and CDR2 is SYDVKM. The CDR3 consists of 14 residues. Here the CDR3 reads CASSQQGGNSPLHF. The CDR3 region has the DNA TGTGCCAGCAGCCAACAGGGGGGGAATTCACCCCTCCACTTT.

J is TRBJ2-5 and V is TRBV29-1; no clear D. V shed 0 bases and J shed 2 bases, with 4 bases lying between them. Germline values: CDR1 SQVTM, CDR2 ANQGSEA. This CDR3 comprises 12 residues. This CDR3 is CSVEDLQETQYF. As DNA, the CDR3 is TGCAGCGTTGAAGATCTTCAAGAGACCCAGTACTTC.

This rearrangement joins TRBV7-9 to TRBJ2-5, with 8 positions matching TRBD1. Germline V gene lookup returns CDR1 SEHNR and CDR2 FQNEAQ (reference sequence). The CDR3 runs 16 residues. With V trimmed by 5 bases and J by 4 bases, 12 bases remained unmatched. CDR3 in amino acids: CASSLLTGGGGETQYF. The DNA of the CDR3 is TGTGCCAGCAGCCTACTTACAGGGGGTGGTGGAGAGACCCAGTACTTC.

The genes are TRBV19 and TRBJ2-3; the match to TRBD2 covers 9 bases. The CDR3 length is 17 residues. The junction had 12 bases not matched to a gene; V was cut back by 7 bases and J by 1 base. Germline CDR1 LNHDA, CDR2 SQIVND (reference sequence). The CDR3 region is CASIPRDGGRGTDTQYF. CDR3 DNA sequence: TGTGCCAGTATCCCCCGGGACGGCGGGAGGGGCACAGATACGCAGTATTTT.

About this clone: This same CDR3 is encoded by further DNA sequences in the sample. The chain carries TRBV19 and TRBJ1-5, with D possibly being TRBD1 (6 bases). Germline assignment: CDR1 LNHDA and CDR2 SQIVND (reference sequence). The CDR3 length is 15 residues. V lost 4 bases, J lost 6 bases, and 16 bases lay in between. The CDR3 bases are TGTGCCAGTAGTAAAGGGGGGCCGGCGGGTCAGCCCCAGCATTTT. This translates into CASSKGGPAGQPQHF.

V and J are TRBV28 and TRBJ2-1; D not resolved. The V gene's germline CDR1 is MDHEN and CDR2 SYDVKM. The V end lost 2 bases, the J end lost 10 bases, and 9 bases lay between the germline ends. The CDR3 length is 12 residues. In nucleotides, the CDR3 is TGTGCCAGCAGTTTACTCCCCGGCGAGCAGTTCTTC. Encoded protein: CASSLLPGEQFF.